This TCR beta chain appears in the sequencing data of a study of blood T cell repertoires in COVID-19. The wider study: Acute and convalescent COVID-19 samples came from the United States, Italy and Spain. PBMCs, B-cell-depleted T cells, or T cells were the source of the cDNA or gDNA that made up the material.

The germline V gene has CDR1 LNHDA and CDR2 SQIVND (reference sequence). V shed 6 bases, J shed 3 bases, and the junction held 2 bases outside the gene matches. This CDR3 region has 13 residues. Per the original methods: Scientists estimated how many nucleated cells there were by amplifying reference gene primers. Repertoires were generated with immunoSEQ multiplex PCR, while TCRdb's copy carries only in-frame clones and drops some. V and J calls and clone size are as listed in that table; D and trimming were resolved from the DNA. The sample holds a few hundred thousand clones, about 91% seen once. Points on this clone: This CDR3 is also generated by other DNA sequences in the sample.

This rearrangement joins TRBV19 to TRBJ1-5, with 7 positions matching TRBD1. Sequences were obtained from peripheral blood. This receptor was identified in a woman in her 30s who had recovered from COVID-19. The CDR3 region has the DNA TGTGCCAGTAGAGACAGGGTCAATCAGCCCCAGCATTTT. This translates into CASRDRVNQPQHF.